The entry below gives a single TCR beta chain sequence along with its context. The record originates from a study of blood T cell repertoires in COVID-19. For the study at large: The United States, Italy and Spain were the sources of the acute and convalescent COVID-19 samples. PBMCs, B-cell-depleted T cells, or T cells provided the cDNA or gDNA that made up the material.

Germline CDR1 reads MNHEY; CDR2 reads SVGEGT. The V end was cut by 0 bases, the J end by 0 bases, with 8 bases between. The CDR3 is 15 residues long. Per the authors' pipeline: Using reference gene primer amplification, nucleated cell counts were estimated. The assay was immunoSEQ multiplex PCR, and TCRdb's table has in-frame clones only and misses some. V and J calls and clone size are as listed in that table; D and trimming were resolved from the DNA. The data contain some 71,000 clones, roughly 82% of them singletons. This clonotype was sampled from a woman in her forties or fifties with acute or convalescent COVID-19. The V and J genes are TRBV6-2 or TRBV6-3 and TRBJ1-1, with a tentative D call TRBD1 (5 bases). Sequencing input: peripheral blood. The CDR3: CASSYSVTVNTEAFF. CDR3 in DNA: TGTGCCAGCAGTTACTCGGTGACAGTGAACACTGAAGCTTTCTTT.